These 25 T cell receptor beta chains were sequenced from one sample in a study of read filtering for tumor transcriptome and immune sequencing. From 300 to 450 ng of RNA, a library with molecular barcoded alpha/delta and beta/gamma adaptors was made. MiXCR, applied by TCRdb to the reads, yields one record per CDR3 protein. The sample has about 86,000 distinct CDR3 sequences; roughly an eighth are singletons. Sequencing was carried out using a population of CD138-negative cells sorted from bone marrow. The receptors come from a donor older than 35 with multiple myeloma.

This clonotype showed up many times. The V gene is TRBV5-1, the J gene TRBJ2-5; D remains ambiguous. Trimming removed 2 bases at V and 1 base at J, with 9 bases between. Germline lookup yields CDR1 SGHRS and CDR2 YFSETQ. The CDR3 covers 14 residues. Here the CDR3 DNA reads TGCGCCAGCAGCTTATCCAGCAGCCAAGAGACCCAGTACTTC. Translated, it gives CASSLSSSQETQYF.

This clonotype was counted at least ten times. The chain combines TRBV2 with TRBJ2-1; perhaps D is TRBD1 or TRBD2 (6 bases each). Germline CDR1 reads SNHLY; CDR2 reads FYNNEI. Trimming stripped 8 bases from V and 9 bases from J, with 11 bases between. This CDR3 contains 11 residues. CDR3 coding DNA: TGTGCCAGCGGGAGGACAGTTGAGCAGTTCTTC. This encodes CASGRTVEQFF.

With respect to this clonotype: A junction boundary mismatches the germline segment, possibly from a read error. The chain joins TRBV4-1 to TRBJ1-5; D remains unclear. Germline V gene data show CDR1 as MGHRA and CDR2 as YSYEKL. The CDR3 runs to 16 residues. For the CDR3, the DNA is TGCGCCAGCATCCAAGAGGGCAGGTCGGGCAATCAGCCCCAGCATTTT. Amino acids: CASIQEGRSGNQPQHF.

In the case of this clonotype: Being one base from a much bigger clone, this may be a read error. Without the conserved terminal phenylalanine or tryptophan, this CDR3 likely stems from a read error. CDR3 bases: TGTGCCATCAGTGAGTCAACCGATAACTATGGCTACACCCTC. Its protein product is CAISESTDNYGYTL. This chain uses TRBV10-3 with TRBJ1-2; D unclear. CDR3 size: 14 residues. Germline assignment: CDR1 ENHRY and CDR2 SYGVKD. V was shortened by 0 bases and J by 1 base, with 6 bases between the two germline ends.

This clonotype was recorded once. The chain couples TRBV20-1 to TRBJ1-1; D unclear. The CDR3 is made up of 13 amino acids. V shed 1 base and J shed 1 base, with 7 bases lying between them. In germline, CDR1 is DFQATT, CDR2 SNEGSKA (reference sequence). CDR3 sequence (DNA): TGCAGTGCTAGAGTACATTCGAACACTGAAGCTTTCTTT. Encoded protein: CSARVHSNTEAFF.

Regarding this clonotype: This may stem from a read error, because a much larger clone lies one nucleotide away. The chain employs TRBV20-1 and TRBJ2-3; TRBD2 agrees at 13 bases. V trimming: 3 bases; J trimming: 5 bases; junction bases outside the gene matches: 5. This CDR3 is 15 amino acids long. From germline, CDR1 is DFQATT and CDR2 SNEGSKA (reference sequence). The CDR3 region is CSASGLAGAQDTQYF. The DNA of the CDR3 is TGCAGTGCTAGCGGACTAGCGGGAGCCCAAGATACGCAGTATTTT.

Many counts were recorded for this clonotype. DNA for the CDR3: TGCGCCAGCAGCCAAGATAGCCCACTCCTCTACGAGCAGTACTTC. Translated, it gives CASSQDSPLLYEQYF. The rearrangement links TRBV4-1 to TRBJ2-7; no firm D call. The CDR3 covers 15 residues. Per germline, CDR1 MGHRA and CDR2 YSYEKL. V was shortened by 0 bases and J by 3 bases, with 12 bases between the two germline ends.

Ten or more counts support this clonotype. V is TRBV20-1 and J is TRBJ1-1; tentative D call: TRBD1 (5 bases). Trimming stripped 4 bases from V and 1 base from J, with 7 bases between. The CDR3 covers 12 residues. Per germline, CDR1 DFQATT and CDR2 SNEGSKA (reference sequence). CDR3 protein: CSATTGNTEAFF. CDR3 nucleotides: TGCAGTGCTACCACAGGGAACACTGAAGCTTTCTTT.

In this sample, this clonotype turned up many times. The chain links TRBV5-5 to TRBJ2-1; 11 bases are shared with TRBD2. Germline loops: CDR1 SGHKS, CDR2 YYEKEE (reference sequence). The CDR3 runs to 14 residues. V trimming: 7 bases; J trimming: 7 bases; junction bases outside the gene matches: 7. The CDR3 bases are TGTGCCAGCGGCGTAGCGGGAGGGAGAAATGAGCAGTTCTTC. This translates into CASGVAGGRNEQFF.

This clonotype has at least ten counts. This chain connects TRBV11-2 to TRBJ2-7, with D perhaps assigned TRBD1 or TRBD2 (5 bases each). V was shortened by 5 bases and J by 6 bases, with 20 bases between the two germline ends. The CDR3 spans 15 residues. The germline V gene has CDR1 SGHAT and CDR2 FQNNGV. In DNA, the CDR3 is TGTGCCAGCAGCCAACTTAGTAGCGCTGGGGGCGAGCAGTACTTC. Its translation: CASSQLSSAGGEQYF.

This clonotype was detected a few times. The chain combines TRBV20-1 with TRBJ2-7; 9 bases line up with TRBD1. Germline CDR1 and CDR2: DFQATT and SNEGSKA (reference sequence). The CDR3 loop spans 14 amino acids. The V segment lost 6 bases and the J segment 5 bases; nucleotides outside the gene matches: 11. This CDR3 reads CSATGGQGKDEQYF. CDR3 nucleotides: TGCAGTGCGACCGGGGGACAGGGTAAGGACGAGCAGTACTTC.

This clonotype was recorded at least ten times. The V gene is TRBV7-9, the J gene TRBJ2-5, with TRBD2 matching 8 bases. CDR3 size: 13 residues. Germline V gene lookup returns CDR1 SEHNR and CDR2 FQNEAQ (reference sequence). V dropped 5 bases and J dropped 3; count of bases not matched to a gene: 2. The CDR3 spells CASSLLAEETQYF. The CDR3 DNA reads as TGTGCCAGCAGCCTACTAGCGGAAGAGACCCAGTACTTC.

In this sample, this clonotype turned up many times. The rearrangement uses TRBV27 and TRBJ2-7; no definite D call. This CDR3 is 14 amino acids long. Between the trimmed V and J ends, which lost 7 bases and 3 bases, there was a span of 16 bases. Per the germline V gene, CDR1 is MNHEY and CDR2 is SMNVEV (reference sequence). The chain's CDR3 is CASTLPEPYYEQYF. In DNA form, the CDR3 reads TGTGCCAGCACCTTGCCCGAGCCGTACTACGAGCAGTACTTC.

This clonotype was counted many times. The chain has TRBV7-2 and TRBJ2-1, with 10 bases fitting TRBD2. The CDR3 spans 16 residues. Germline V lookup: CDR1 SGHTA, CDR2 FQGNSA. V shed 5 bases, J shed 4 bases, and the junction held 8 bases outside the gene matches. In DNA form, the CDR3 reads TGTGCCAGCAGCCGGGTAGCGGGAGGAGGTTACAATGAGCAGTTCTTC. Protein sequence: CASSRVAGGGYNEQFF.

This clonotype was detected ten times or more. The V and J genes are TRBV30 and TRBJ2-2; D remains ambiguous. Looked up from germline, CDR1 is GTSNPN and CDR2 is SVGIG (reference sequence). This CDR3 is built from 15 residues. V lost 0 bases and J lost 5, with 13 bases in between. CDR3 loop: CAWSVGPAGTGELFF. For the CDR3, the DNA is TGTGCCTGGAGTGTTGGCCCCGCCGGAACCGGGGAGCTGTTTTTT.

This clonotype was counted at least ten times. This chain joins TRBV7-2 and TRBJ2-1, with TRBD1 identical over 10 bases. CDR1 is SGHTA and CDR2 is FQGNSA in the germline V gene. This CDR3 spans 16 amino acids. V lost 0 bases and J lost 7; bases outside the gene matches: 6. The CDR3 here is CASSLARTGGRNEQFF. The CDR3 coding sequence is TGTGCCAGCAGCTTAGCGAGGACAGGGGGGAGGAATGAGCAGTTCTTC.

This clonotype was counted at least ten times. The rearrangement uses TRBV5-1 and TRBJ1-4, with no clear D. Germline CDR1 is SGHRS and CDR2 is YFSETQ. The V end lost 2 bases, the J end lost 3 bases, and 11 bases lay between the germline ends. There are 15 residues in the CDR3. The CDR3 nucleotides are TGCGCCAGCAGCTTCGGGCAGGCCTCTAATGAAAAACTGTTTTTT. This encodes CASSFGQASNEKLFF.

A remark on this clonotype: Since a much larger clone is just one base distant, this may be a read error. The chain links TRBV6-5 to TRBJ1-1, with D perhaps TRBD1 (6 bases). CDR1 MNHEY and CDR2 SVGAGI come from the germline V gene. The CDR3 has 17 residues. CDR3 sequence reads: CASSWGAKGGAGTEASF. The CDR3 DNA follows: TGTGCCAGCAGTTGGGGGGCCAAAGGGGGGGCCGGCACTGAAGCTTCCTTT.

This clonotype was observed at least ten times. This rearrangement joins TRBV5-1 to TRBJ2-1; 8 nucleotides align to TRBD2. The CDR3 extends over 13 amino acids. CDR1 is SGHRS, CDR2 YFSETQ, per germline. Trimming removed 7 bases from V and 5 bases from J; junction bases left unmatched: 5. CDR3 bases: TGCGCCAGCTCCGGGACTAGTAACAATGAGCAGTTCTTC. Its translation is CASSGTSNNEQFF.

V and J are TRBV2 and TRBJ1-3, with 7 bases identical to TRBD1. This CDR3 is 15 amino acids long. Germline trimming cut 9 bases from V and 4 bases from J; bases unmatched to any gene: 12. CDR1 and CDR2 (germline): SNHLY, FYNNEI. CDR3 region: CARGLTGVSGNTIYF. CDR3 nucleotide sequence: TGTGCCAGGGGCCTTACAGGGGTTTCGGGAAACACCATATATTTT. Filled out from reference TRBV2 and TRBJ1-3, the complete variable domain reads EPEVTQTPSHQVTQMGQEVILRCVPISNHLYFYWYRQILGQKVEFLVSFYNNEISEKSEIFDDQFSVERPDGSNFTLKIRSTKLEDSAMYFCARGLTGVSGNTIYFGEGSWLTVV.

Many counts were recorded for this clonotype. The V call is TRBV12-3 or TRBV12-4, the J call TRBJ1-1; a possible D gene is TRBD1 (6 bases). This CDR3 comprises 13 residues. V was clipped by 6 bases and J by 4 bases, with 12 bases between them. The CDR3 region has the DNA TGTGCCAGCAGCCCGCGGGGGCTCACTGAAGCTTTCTTT. It encodes CASSPRGLTEAFF.

This chain joins TRBV29-1 and TRBJ2-7; 7 bases line up with TRBD2. J lost 5 bases, V lost 3 bases, and 7 bases had no gene match. The CDR3 totals 13 residues. The germline gives CDR1 SQVTM, CDR2 ANQGSEA. This chain's CDR3 is CSVEPGGSHEQYF. CDR3 nucleotides: TGCAGCGTTGAGCCGGGAGGTTCCCACGAGCAGTACTTC.

This rearrangement joins TRBV19 to TRBJ2-5, with 10 bases lining up with TRBD2. The CDR3 extends over 15 amino acids. From germline, CDR1 is LNHDA and CDR2 SQIVND (reference sequence). Trimming at V came to 4 bases and at J to 9 bases, leaving 11 bases not matched to a gene. The CDR3 sequence is CASSKRTSGGGAQYF. The CDR3 nucleotides read TGTGCCAGTAGTAAAAGGACTAGCGGCGGTGGGGCCCAGTACTTC.

This clonotype was seen repeatedly, ten times or more. The chain links TRBV2 to TRBJ2-2, with a possible D match to TRBD2 (5 bases). Trimming removed 6 bases from V and 5 bases from J, with 7 bases in between. The CDR3 is made up of 12 amino acids. The germline V gene encodes CDR1 SNHLY and CDR2 FYNNEI. This CDR3 is CASSPGTGELFF. The CDR3 DNA reads as TGTGCCAGCAGCCCGGGGACCGGGGAGCTGTTTTTT.

This clonotype was found many times. The genes are TRBV18 and TRBJ2-7, with 8 bases aligning to TRBD2. The CDR3 totals 14 residues. Per germline, CDR1 KGHSH and CDR2 LQKENI. V trimming: 1 base; J trimming: 4 bases; junction bases outside the gene matches: 3. The CDR3: CASSPLAGRYEQYF. The CDR3, as DNA: TGTGCCAGCTCACCACTAGCGGGAAGGTACGAGCAGTACTTC.